The 15 T cell receptor beta chains in this list originate from one sample, sequenced in a study of blood T cell repertoires in COVID-19. TCRdb's copy holds only in-frame clones and misses some; the assay was immunoSEQ multiplex PCR. The sample carries 75,000 to 100,000 clones, around 90% recorded once. The sample comprised peripheral blood. These receptors were collected from a woman older than 75 with acute or convalescent COVID-19.

V usage is TRBV7-2 and J usage is TRBJ2-7; 11 bases match TRBD1. The CDR3 contains 14 residues. In germline, CDR1 is SGHTA, CDR2 FQGNSA. After removal of 5 bases from V and 5 bases from J, the junction contained 5 bases not matched to a gene. CDR3 nucleotide sequence: TGTGCCAGCAGCGACGGACAGGGGGCCAACGAGCAGTACTTC. Protein product: CASSDGQGANEQYF.

The sample holds a few counts of this clone. CDR3 loop: CASSQGLAGGGYTF. The CDR3, as DNA: TGTGCCAGCAGCCAAGGACTGGCGGGAGGTGGCTACACCTTC. This chain links TRBV3-1 (or the pseudogene TRBV3-2) with TRBJ1-2; D gene uncertain. V lost 1 base and J lost 7, with 13 bases in between. CDR1 is LGHDT and CDR2 is YNNKEL in the germline V gene (reference sequence). The CDR3 runs 14 residues.

The chain couples TRBV5-4 to TRBJ2-3, with TRBD1 matching over 9 bases. The CDR3 is made up of 16 amino acids. The V segment lost 3 bases and the J segment 2 bases; nucleotides outside the gene matches: 7. Germline V lookup: CDR1 SGHNT, CDR2 YYREEE (reference sequence). The CDR3 here is CASSSRTGAPTDTQYF. CDR3 nucleotide sequence: TGTGCCAGCAGCTCCCGGACAGGGGCCCCCACAGATACGCAGTATTTT.

The J gene is TRBJ1-1, the V gene TRBV5-1; 9 bases are shared with TRBD1. The junction had 4 bases not matched to a gene; V was cut back by 2 bases and J by 5 bases. The CDR3 length is 14 residues. Germline-derived CDR1 and CDR2 are SGHRS and YFSETQ. The CDR3 DNA sequence: TGCGCCAGCAGCTTCACAGGGGGCTATACTGAAGCTTTCTTT. Translating gives CASSFTGGYTEAFF.

The chain combines TRBV7-9 with TRBJ2-2; 8 bases agree with TRBD1. The CDR3 runs 15 residues. V dropped 5 bases and J dropped 4; count of bases not matched to a gene: 6. CDR1 and CDR2 (germline): SEHNR, FQNEAQ (reference sequence). CDR3 sequence (DNA): TGTGCCAGCAGCCCCGGACAGGGCGCCACCGGGGAGCTGTTTTTT. It specifies CASSPGQGATGELFF. Complete variable domain (other parts from reference TRBV7-9 and TRBJ2-2): DTGVSQNPRHKITKRGQNVTFRCDPISEHNRLYWYRQTLGQGPEFLTYFQNEAQLEKSRLLSDRFSAERPKGSFSTLEIQRTEQGDSAMYLCASSPGQGATGELFFGEGSRLTVL.

In its sample, this clone was seen once. The J gene is TRBJ1-1, the V gene TRBV18, with 10 bases identical to TRBD1. Trimming cost V 4 bases and J 3 bases; bases outside gene matches: 5. The CDR3 loop spans 15 amino acids. Germline V gene lookup returns CDR1 KGHSH and CDR2 LQKENI. CDR3: CASSLRQGADTEAFF. The CDR3 bases are TGTGCCAGCTCACTAAGACAGGGGGCAGACACTGAAGCTTTCTTT. Filled out from reference TRBV18 and TRBJ1-1, the complete variable domain reads NAGVMQNPRHLVRRRGQEARLRCSPMKGHSHVYWYRQLPEEGLKFMVYLQKENIIDESGMPKERFSAEFPKEGPSILRIQQVVRGDSAAYFCASSLRQGADTEAFFGQGTRLTVV.

V is TRBV6-5 and J is TRBJ2-7, with D uncertain. The CDR3 spans 15 residues. Between the trimmed V and J ends, which lost 4 bases and 2 bases, there was a span of 15 bases. The V gene's germline CDR1 is MNHEY and CDR2 SVGAGI. DNA for the CDR3: TGTGCCAGCAGTTTAACGGAGACTTCGGCCTACGAGCAGTACTTC. Translation gives CASSLTETSAYEQYF.

This chain connects TRBV6-1 to TRBJ2-5; TRBD1 aligns across 10 bases. The CDR3 covers 16 residues. The germline gives CDR1 MNHNS, CDR2 SASEGT. V was pared by 3 bases and J by 4 bases, with 8 bases of the junction left unmatched. The CDR3 DNA reads as TGTGCCAGCAGTGACCCGGGACAGGGGATCGGAGAGACCCAGTACTTC. Translating gives CASSDPGQGIGETQYF.

V and J are TRBV19 and TRBJ1-5; TRBD1 matches 9 bases. V dropped 9 bases and J dropped 9; count of bases not matched to a gene: 6. In germline, CDR1 is LNHDA, CDR2 SQIVND (reference sequence). The CDR3 totals 12 residues. CDR3: CASRDRVRPQHF. Here the CDR3 DNA reads TGTGCCAGCAGGGACAGGGTAAGGCCCCAGCATTTT.

The gene calls are TRBV27 and TRBJ2-1, with TRBD2 matching 9 bases. Looked up from germline, CDR1 is MNHEY and CDR2 is SMNVEV (reference sequence). Losses at the gene ends were 5 bases for V and 4 bases for J; bases not matched to a gene: 12. The CDR3 contains 17 residues. The CDR3 loop reads CASSPSGTSSFYNEQFF. The CDR3 region has the DNA TGTGCCAGCAGTCCTAGCGGGACATCATCCTTTTACAATGAGCAGTTCTTC.

J is TRBJ2-7 and V is TRBV11-2; 7 bases are shared with TRBD1. CDR1 and CDR2 from the germline V gene are SGHAT and FQNNGV. V lost 7 bases and J lost 0; bases outside the gene matches: 9. The CDR3 runs 15 residues. The CDR3 nucleotides are TGTGCCAGCACTCCTGGGACAGCGAGCTCCTACGAGCAGTACTTC. Amino acid sequence: CASTPGTASSYEQYF.

The chain carries TRBV6-2 or TRBV6-3 and TRBJ1-5; weak D call: TRBD1 (6 bases). The CDR3 runs to 17 residues. Trimming stripped 0 bases from V and 5 bases from J, with 17 bases between. Germline CDR1 reads MNHEY; CDR2 reads SVGEGT. DNA for the CDR3: TGTGCCAGCAGTTACTCGAGCTTTGGGGGGGCTGATCAGCCCCAGCATTTT. Translation gives CASSYSSFGGADQPQHF.

The chain links TRBV2 to TRBJ1-1, with 7 bases fitting TRBD1. Looked up from germline, CDR1 is SNHLY and CDR2 is FYNNEI. This CDR3 region has 13 residues. Unmatched junction bases numbered 2, after V lost 7 bases and J lost 0 bases. In DNA, the CDR3 is TGTGCCAGCAAAGGGGGCCTGAACACTGAAGCTTTCTTT. Protein product: CASKGGLNTEAFF.

This clone was observed once. The chain is built from TRBV10-3 and TRBJ1-1; D might be TRBD1 (5 bases). CDR1 and CDR2 from the germline V gene are ENHRY and SYGVKD. The CDR3 runs to 14 residues. Trimming shortened V by 5 bases and J by 0 bases, and 10 bases separated the two germline ends. CDR3 in DNA: TGTGCCATCAGTTTAGGGGCCGTGAACACTGAAGCTTTCTTT. This codes for CAISLGAVNTEAFF.

V usage is TRBV7-9 and J usage is TRBJ1-2; D is unresolved. The CDR3 is 13 amino acids. CDR1 and CDR2 (germline): SEHNR, FQNEAQ (reference sequence). V shed 2 bases and J shed 0 bases, with 4 bases lying between them. CDR3 region: CASSLTANYGYTF. CDR3 DNA sequence: TGTGCCAGCAGCTTAACAGCTAACTATGGCTACACCTTC.